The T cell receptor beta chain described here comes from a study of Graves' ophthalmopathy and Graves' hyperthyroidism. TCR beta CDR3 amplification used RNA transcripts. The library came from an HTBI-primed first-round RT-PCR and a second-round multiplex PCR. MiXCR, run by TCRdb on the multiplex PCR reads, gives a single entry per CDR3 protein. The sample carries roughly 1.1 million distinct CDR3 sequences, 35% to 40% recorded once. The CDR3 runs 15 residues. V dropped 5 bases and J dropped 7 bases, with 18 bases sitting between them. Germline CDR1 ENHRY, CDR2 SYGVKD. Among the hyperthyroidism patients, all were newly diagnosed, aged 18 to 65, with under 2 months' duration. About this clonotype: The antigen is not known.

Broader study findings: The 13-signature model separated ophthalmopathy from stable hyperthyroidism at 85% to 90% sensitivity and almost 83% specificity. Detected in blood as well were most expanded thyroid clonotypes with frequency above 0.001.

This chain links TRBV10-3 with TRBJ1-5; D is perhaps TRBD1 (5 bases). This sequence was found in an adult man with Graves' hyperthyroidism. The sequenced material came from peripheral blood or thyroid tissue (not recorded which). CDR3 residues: CAISPRGGLYQPQHF. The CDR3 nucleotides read TGTGCCATCAGTCCGCGGGGGGGTTTATACCAGCCCCAGCATTTT.